Listed below are T cell receptor beta chains from one sample, sequenced in a study of blood T cell repertoires in COVID-19. Only in-frame clones appear in the TCRdb table, and some are missing; sequencing was by immunoSEQ multiplex PCR. The data show about 64,000 clones, roughly 76% seen once. Sequencing was done on a sample of peripheral blood. Every receptor here comes from a human donor in a cohort sampled during active COVID-19. Both conserved end residues are part of each CDR3. A D gene is named only where the DNA matches it firmly. The size field is filled for only some rows; it gives once, few, many or a size class.

.	.	TRBV19	TRBJ1-2	TGTGCCAGTAGTACCGGTAACAGGGTCGGCTACACCTTC	CASSTGNRVGYTF
.	.	TRBV6-5	TRBJ1-1	TGTGCCAGCAACCCGAGCCCAGGAACTGAAGCTTTCTTT	CASNPSPGTEAFF
TRBD1	.	TRBV7-2	TRBJ1-5	TGTGCCAGCAGCCCCAGTGTAGGGGGCGGCAATCAGCCCCAGCATTTT	CASSPSVGGGNQPQHF
TRBD2	.	TRBV6-1	TRBJ2-1	TGTGCCAGCAGTGAAGCCGGGGGGGGCCCGTACAATGAGCAGTTCTTC	CASSEAGGGPYNEQFF
.	.	TRBV9	TRBJ2-5	TGTGCCAGCAGCGTAGCGGCAGGCCAACAAGAGACCCAGTACTTC	CASSVAAGQQETQYF
TRBD1	once	TRBV3-1/TRBV3-2	TRBJ1-5	TGTGCCAGCGGGGCATCAGGGGGCGCGTATCAGCCCCAGCATTTT	CASGASGGAYQPQHF
TRBD2	.	TRBV3-1/TRBV3-2	TRBJ2-1	TGTGCCAGCAGCCAGGGTGGACTTAGCGGGGGGACCACTTTGCAGTTCTTC	CASSQGGLSGGTTLQFF
.	.	TRBV7-4	TRBJ2-5	TGTGCCAGCAGCTTAGAGGTATTAGGGTTCCAGGGGCCCCAAGAGACCCAGTACTTC	CASSLEVLGFQGPQETQYF
.	few	TRBV6-5	TRBJ1-1	TGTGCCAGCAGACCCCAAAAGACAGGAGGTGAAGCTTTCTTT	CASRPQKTGGEAFF
.	.	TRBV28	TRBJ1-2	TGTGCCAGCAGTTTAGGAGGGAAGAACTATGGCTACACCTTC	CASSLGGKNYGYTF
TRBD1	.	TRBV5-1	TRBJ1-1	TGCGCCAGCAGCTTGGACCGGGACAGGGTTCTATTGACCACTGAAGCTTTCTTT	CASSLDRDRVLLTTEAFF
.	few	TRBV10-2	TRBJ2-2	TGCGCCAGCAGTGAGTCCGGCGGGGTGGGGACCGGGGAGCTGTTTTTT	CASSESGGVGTGELFF
.	.	TRBV5-1	TRBJ1-3	TGCGCCAGCAGCCCGACGGGGGGGCCTGGAAACACCATATATTTT	CASSPTGGPGNTIYF
TRBD1	.	TRBV5-1	TRBJ1-4	TGCGCCAGCAGTAGACAGGGTGATGGGGAAAAACTGTTTTTT	CASSRQGDGEKLFF